The clone carrying this T cell receptor (beta chain) was counted ten times or more. Its specificity is unknown. This sample is part of a study of CD8 T cells in ankylosing spondylitis. Findings of the study overall: What seemed typical of ankylosing spondylitis blood was a TCR beta motif built from roughly 8 highly homologous variants. Significantly higher representation of disease-linked clones was reported for matched ankylosing spondylitis synovial fluid.

Quantitative 5'-RACE with molecular barcodes was used to make the TCR beta libraries. TCRdb reanalysed the 5' RACE reads using MiXCR and keeps one entry per CDR3 protein. The repertoire holds about 220,000 distinct CDR3 sequences, with around a quarter as singletons. V shed 5 bases and J shed 6 bases, with 13 bases lying between them. The V gene's germline CDR1 is MNHEY and CDR2 SMNVEV (reference sequence). The CDR3 covers 14 residues. Specimen: blood, either unsorted or a sorted T cell fraction (not recorded which). This chain links TRBV27 with TRBJ2-2, with D perhaps being TRBD1 or TRBD2 (5 bases each). The sequence derives from a male donor with ankylosing spondylitis or in good health (not recorded which). In DNA form, the CDR3 reads TGTGCCAGCAGTCTGGGACGGCTGGCCGGGGAGCTGTTTTTT. This translates into CASSLGRLAGELFF.